The source of this T cell receptor (beta chain) is a study of T-cell memory formation after mild COVID-19. Germline values: CDR1 LGHNA, CDR2 YNFKEQ. This CDR3 contains 14 residues. V was pared by 1 base and J by 7 bases, with 14 bases between. TCRdb re-analysed the 5' RACE reads in MiXCR, keeping a single row per CDR3 protein. The sample yields 400,000 to 500,000 distinct CDR3 sequences, 20% to 25% seen once. Sequenced input: PBMCs or a T cell subset sorted from them (not recorded which). The gene calls are TRBV4-2 and TRBJ2-7; the D call may be TRBD1 or TRBD2 (7 bases each). The receptor comes from an adult woman who had mild COVID-19 (a few samples of this study predate the infection). Cell type and time point are not known. DNA for the CDR3: TGTGCCAGCAGCCAAGGGGAGGGGGCGGAGGAGCAGTACTTC. Translated: CASSQGEGAEEQYF.